In this sample, the clone carrying this T cell receptor (beta chain) turned up a few times. The target antigen is unknown. The data stem from a study of blood T cells in healthy people across ages. As for the study in general: Capture via template switching afforded approximately one barcoded beta molecule per two T cells.

Study-level results: Across samples, TCR beta diversity tracked strongly with naive T cell percentage.

This CDR3 is built from 14 residues. Germline V lookup: CDR1 LGHDT, CDR2 YNNKEL (reference sequence). Trimming removed 1 base from V and 5 bases from J, with 8 bases in between. Together with a sample-barcoded 5' primer, a J-beta primer mix was included in a second PCR lasting about 7 to 12 cycles. Each cDNA molecule carried a tag from a template-switch adaptor that contained 12 random nucleotides. TCRdb reprocessed the 5' RACE reads with MiXCR, giving one entry per CDR3 protein. The data show 700,000 to 850,000 distinct CDR3 sequences, under 40% seen once. The source of this sequence is a man younger than 35 in good health. The sequenced sample consisted of blood. V gene TRBV3-1 combines with J gene TRBJ2-2; D tentatively fits TRBD1 or TRBD2 (5 bases each). The CDR3 spells CASSQGGKTGELFF. CDR3 DNA sequence: TGTGCCAGCAGCCAAGGGGGGAAAACCGGGGAGCTGTTTTTT.